This record looks at one T cell receptor beta chain sequence and its context. What it binds is not known. Original handling: Across clinicopathological groups, CDR3 differences served as the basis for building a distant-metastasis classifier for papillary thyroid cancer. TCRdb recomputed clones from the PCR reads via MiXCR. The V and J calls were not made by the authors but by TCRdb's processing. The table records some 17,000 clones, about 26% of them present only once. The germline CDR1 and CDR2 sequences are DFQATT and SNEGSKA (reference sequence). CDR3 length: 17 residues. The J segment lost 2 bases and the V segment lost 1 base, leaving 3 bases of the junction unmatched. The data originate from a study of metastatic and nonmetastatic thyroid tumors. Study overall: Blood and tumor or nodule tissue repertoires from malignant and benign thyroid patients were compared. Study results and caveats: Within blood and tumor, benign nodules reportedly had significantly lower TCR beta diversity than malignant thyroid tumors did.

Thyroid surgery was preceded by no treatment in any patient. Sequenced: blood. This chain joins TRBV20-1 and TRBJ2-2, with TRBD2 identical over 14 bases. The receptor comes from a male donor with papillary thyroid cancer or a benign thyroid nodule (not recorded which). Some clones in this sample may be carry-over from other donors' samples. The CDR3 sequence is CSARGGLAGGNTGELFF. The CDR3 DNA follows: TGCAGTGCTAGAGGTGGACTAGCGGGGGGCAACACCGGGGAGCTGTTTTTT.